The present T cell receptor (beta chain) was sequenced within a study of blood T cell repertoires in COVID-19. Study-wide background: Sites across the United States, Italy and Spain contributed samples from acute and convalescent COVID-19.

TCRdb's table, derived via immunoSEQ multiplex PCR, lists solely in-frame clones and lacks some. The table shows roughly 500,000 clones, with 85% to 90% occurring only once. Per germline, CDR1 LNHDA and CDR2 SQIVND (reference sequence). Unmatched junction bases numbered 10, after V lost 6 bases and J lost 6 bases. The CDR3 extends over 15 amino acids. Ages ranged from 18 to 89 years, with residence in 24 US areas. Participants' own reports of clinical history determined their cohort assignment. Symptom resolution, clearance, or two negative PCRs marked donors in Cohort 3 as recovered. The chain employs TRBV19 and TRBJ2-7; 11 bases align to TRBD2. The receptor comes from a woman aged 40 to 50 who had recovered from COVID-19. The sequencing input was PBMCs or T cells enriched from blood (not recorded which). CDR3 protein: CASSLSGRADAEQYF. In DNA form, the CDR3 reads TGTGCCAGTAGCCTTAGCGGGAGGGCCGACGCCGAGCAGTACTTC.